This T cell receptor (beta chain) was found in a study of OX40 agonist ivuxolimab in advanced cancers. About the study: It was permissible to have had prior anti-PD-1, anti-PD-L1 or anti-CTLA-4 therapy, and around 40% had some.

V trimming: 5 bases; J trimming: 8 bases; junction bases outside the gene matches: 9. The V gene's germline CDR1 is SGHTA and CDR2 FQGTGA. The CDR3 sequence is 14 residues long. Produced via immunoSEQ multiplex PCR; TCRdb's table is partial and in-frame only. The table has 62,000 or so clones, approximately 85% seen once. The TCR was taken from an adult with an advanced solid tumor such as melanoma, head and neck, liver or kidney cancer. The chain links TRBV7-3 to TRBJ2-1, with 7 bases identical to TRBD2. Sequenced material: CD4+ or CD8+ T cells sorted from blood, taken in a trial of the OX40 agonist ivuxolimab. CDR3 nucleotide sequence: TGTGCCAGCAGCCTAGAGGGAGGGCCAGATGAGCAGTTCTTC. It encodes CASSLEGGPDEQFF.